Below, 24 T cell receptor beta chains from the same sample are listed, as sequenced in a study of OX40 agonist ivuxolimab in advanced cancers. Produced via immunoSEQ multiplex PCR; TCRdb's table is partial and in-frame only. This sample has about 78,000 clones; around 94% occur once, and the top ten carry about 2.8%. The specimen was CD4+ or CD8+ T cells sorted from blood, collected in a trial of the OX40 agonist ivuxolimab. The receptors stem from an adult with an advanced solid tumor such as melanoma, head and neck, liver or kidney cancer.

Only a few counts were recorded for this clone. V gene TRBV7-8 combines with J gene TRBJ1-3; D is ambiguous. The V gene lost 2 bases and the J gene lost 1 base, with 6 bases spanning the gap. Germline lookup yields CDR1 SGHVS and CDR2 FQNEAQ. The CDR3 extends over 14 amino acids. In DNA, the CDR3 is TGTGCCAGCAGCTTATGGGGATCTGGAAACACCATATATTTT. Its protein is CASSLWGSGNTIYF.

The chain recombines TRBV4-1 with TRBJ1-5; a weak D match, TRBD1 (6 bases). V gave up 5 bases and J gave up 0 bases, with 17 bases separating them. Per germline, CDR1 MGHRA and CDR2 YSYEKL. The CDR3 totals 17 residues. The CDR3 nucleotides are TGCGCCAGCAGCTCTACCCCGGGGGCGGGTAGCAATCAGCCCCAGCATTTT. It translates to CASSSTPGAGSNQPQHF.

The CDR3 spells CASSGVTKNTEAFF. CDR3 sequence (DNA): TGTGCCAGCAGTGGGGTGACAAAGAACACTGAAGCTTTCTTT. The chain recombines TRBV2 with TRBJ1-1; D unresolved. CDR3 length: 14 amino acids. Germline assignment: CDR1 SNHLY and CDR2 FYNNEI. V shed 4 bases and J shed 1 base, with 10 bases lying between them.

This sequence joins TRBV6-1 and TRBJ1-5, with D unclear. The germline V gene encodes CDR1 MNHNS and CDR2 SASEGT. The CDR3 loop spans 13 amino acids. V was trimmed by 1 base and J by 6 bases, leaving 7 bases between them. The CDR3 loop is CASSEGGIQPQHF. CDR3 nucleotide sequence: TGTGCCAGCAGTGAAGGAGGGATTCAGCCCCAGCATTTT.

J is TRBJ1-1 and V is TRBV5-1, with TRBD1 matching over 7 bases. CDR1 SGHRS and CDR2 YFSETQ come from the germline V gene. The CDR3 length is 14 residues. With 5 bases clipped from V and 1 base from J, the junction kept 5 bases outside the gene matches. The chain's CDR3 is CASSLTGKNTEAFF. CDR3 nucleotide sequence: TGCGCCAGCAGTCTGACAGGGAAGAACACTGAAGCTTTCTTT.

This clone is a singleton in its sample. The chain is built from TRBV28 and TRBJ1-5; no clear D gene. Trimming pared 5 bases from V and 4 bases from J, leaving 9 bases between. The CDR3 is 13 residues long. Germline CDR1 and CDR2: MDHEN and SYDVKM. The CDR3 bases are TGTGCCAGCAGTCAGGTGGGAAATCAGCCCCAGCATTTT. As protein: CASSQVGNQPQHF.

The J gene is TRBJ1-4, the V gene TRBV30, with D hard to call. The V gene lost 0 bases and the J gene lost 5 bases, with 10 bases spanning the gap. Per the germline V gene, CDR1 is GTSNPN and CDR2 is SVGIG (reference sequence). The length of the CDR3 is 14 residues. The CDR3 DNA reads as TGTGCCTGGAGTGTAGGAAGATTGAATGAAAAACTGTTTTTT. Protein sequence: CAWSVGRLNEKLFF. The full variable domain, with the rest looked up from reference TRBV30 and TRBJ1-4, is SQTIHQWPATLVQPVGSPLSLECTVEGTSNPNLYWYRQAAGRGLQLLFYSVGIGQISSEVPQNLSASRPQDRQFILSSKKLLLSDSGFYLCAWSVGRLNEKLFFGSGTQLSVL.

This chain links TRBV4-1 with TRBJ1-2, with TRBD1 as a possible D gene (5 bases). Germline V CDR1 and CDR2: MGHRA, YSYEKL. V lost 5 bases and J lost 8, with 21 bases in between. The CDR3 has 15 amino acids. CDR3 sequence reads: CASSSPGVGVRGYTF. DNA for the CDR3: TGCGCCAGCAGCTCCCCCGGCGTGGGGGTGAGAGGCTACACCTTC.

V gene TRBV5-1 combines with J gene TRBJ2-4; TRBD1 aligns across 10 bases. The CDR3 loop spans 15 amino acids. Trimming took 3 bases from V and 8 from J; bases not matched to a gene: 8. CDR1 is SGHRS, CDR2 YFSETQ, per germline. The chain's CDR3 is CASSSVGTGEDIQYF. The CDR3 DNA reads TGCGCCAGCAGCTCGGTGGGGACAGGGGAGGACATTCAGTACTTC.

The chain is built from TRBV18 and TRBJ2-5, with 7 bases that match TRBD2. Germline trimming cut 1 base from V and 7 bases from J; bases unmatched to any gene: 6. CDR3 length: 14 residues. CDR1 is KGHSH and CDR2 is LQKENI in the germline V gene. The CDR3 coding sequence is TGTGCCAGCTCACCACAGGGAGGGCCGGGGACCCAGTACTTC. As protein: CASSPQGGPGTQYF.

This clone was detected once. This chain uses TRBV5-4 with TRBJ1-1, with TRBD1 matching 7 bases. V lost 5 bases to trimming and J lost 2 bases; unmatched junction nucleotides: 6. The germline V gene encodes CDR1 SGHNT and CDR2 YYREEE (reference sequence). The CDR3 has 14 residues. CDR3 in DNA: TGTGCCAGCAGTTATTACAGGGGTAACACTGAAGCTTTCTTT. Residues: CASSYYRGNTEAFF.

As for this clone: One end of the junction fails to match germline, which may point to a read error. The rearrangement uses TRBV6-1 and TRBJ2-7; a possible D gene is TRBD2 (6 bases). Germline CDR1 is MNHNS and CDR2 is SASEGT. This CDR3 is built from 15 residues. DNA of the CDR3: TGTGCCAACAGTGAAGTAGGGGCGGGGAGCTACGAGCAGTACTTC. Protein product: CANSEVGAGSYEQYF.

This CDR3 reads CASRGPGDYGYTF. The CDR3 DNA reads as TGTGCCAGCAGGGGTCCTGGGGACTATGGCTACACCTTC. The genes are TRBV28 and TRBJ1-2; no firm D call. This CDR3 contains 13 residues. The V gene lost 6 bases and the J gene lost 3 bases, with 11 bases spanning the gap. Germline-derived CDR1 and CDR2 are MDHEN and SYDVKM.

This clone was observed a single time. The J gene is TRBJ2-1, the V gene TRBV5-1; maybe TRBD2 (6 bases). V lost 7 bases to trimming and J lost 2 bases, with 16 bases between them. The CDR3 is 15 amino acids. Germline V CDR1 and CDR2: SGHRS, YFSETQ. The CDR3 sequence is CASAPSAGTYNEQFF. The CDR3 DNA sequence: TGCGCCAGCGCCCCATCAGCGGGCACCTACAATGAGCAGTTCTTC. The whole variable domain, filled in from reference TRBV5-1 and TRBJ2-1, reads KAGVTQTPRYLIKTRGQQVTLSCSPISGHRSVSWYQQTPGQGLQFLFEYFSETQRNKGNFPGRFSGRQFSNSRSEMNVSTLELGDSALYLCASAPSAGTYNEQFFGPGTRLTVL.

Only one count was recorded for this clone. V gene TRBV5-1 combines with J gene TRBJ1-2; TRBD1 matches at 9 bases. This CDR3 has 14 amino acids. The V gene end was trimmed by 0 bases and the J gene end by 5 bases; junction bases not matched to a gene: 2. Germline loops: CDR1 SGHRS, CDR2 YFSETQ. The CDR3 DNA follows: TGCGCCAGCAGCTTGGTGGGGACAGGGTATGGCTACACCTTC. It is translated as CASSLVGTGYGYTF.

This clone came up once. The rearrangement uses TRBV18 and TRBJ2-5; D is undetermined. Germline CDR1 and CDR2: KGHSH and LQKENI. Trimming took 2 bases from V and 0 from J, leaving 10 bases between them. This CDR3 region has 15 residues. In nucleotides, the CDR3 is TGTGCCAGCTCACCATCCCGGGCTTACCAAGAGACCCAGTACTTC. This encodes CASSPSRAYQETQYF.

The chain joins TRBV30 to TRBJ1-2; 7 bases fit TRBD1. CDR1 GTSNPN and CDR2 SVGIG come from the germline V gene (reference sequence). The CDR3 runs to 14 residues. The V segment lost 2 bases and the J segment 1 base; nucleotides outside the gene matches: 4. CDR3 sequence (DNA): TGTGCCTGGAGTACGACAGGGCGTAACTATGGCTACACCTTC. This codes for CAWSTTGRNYGYTF.

The chain combines TRBV19 with TRBJ2-7; 7 bases line up with TRBD1. Germline V lookup: CDR1 LNHDA, CDR2 SQIVND (reference sequence). The CDR3 has 14 amino acids. V gave up 1 base and J gave up 5 bases; unmatched junction bases: 5. Here the CDR3 DNA reads TGTGCCAGTAGTATAGTCGGACAGGTGAACGAGCAGTACTTC. Translating it yields CASSIVGQVNEQYF.

The V and J genes are TRBV30 and TRBJ2-4; no reliable D call. Germline values: CDR1 GTSNPN, CDR2 SVGIG (reference sequence). Trimming left V 3 bases short and J 8 bases short, with 17 bases between. The CDR3 totals 14 residues. DNA of the CDR3: TGTGCCTGGAGCCTCGATTTATTGAGTTACATTCAGTACTTC. Translated: CAWSLDLLSYIQYF.

CDR3 region: CASSLGGDPLHF. The CDR3 DNA reads as TGTGCCAGCAGTCTTGGGGGAGACCCCCTCCACTTT. The chain recombines TRBV6-1 with TRBJ1-6; D is possibly TRBD1 (5 bases). Germline CDR1 MNHNS, CDR2 SASEGT. CDR3 length: 12 residues. Deletions cut 5 bases from V and 13 bases from J, with 12 bases between.

The chain employs TRBV7-6 and TRBJ2-4; 10 nucleotides agree with TRBD1. The V gene's germline CDR1 is SGHVS and CDR2 FNYEAQ. After removal of 5 bases from V and 6 bases from J, the junction contained 4 bases not matched to a gene. This CDR3 has 14 residues. The CDR3 sequence is CASSPTGGGNIQYF. The CDR3, as DNA: TGTGCCAGCAGCCCGACAGGGGGCGGAAACATTCAGTACTTC. Variable domain in full (rest from reference TRBV7-6 and TRBJ2-4): GAGVSQSPRYKVTKRGQDVALRCDPISGHVSLYWYRQALGQGPEFLTYFNYEAQQDKSGLPNDRFSAERPEGSISTLTIQRTEQRDSAMYRCASSPTGGGNIQYFGAGTRLSVL.

The chain carries TRBV19 and TRBJ2-3; D unresolved. CDR1 is LNHDA, CDR2 SQIVND, per germline (reference sequence). The CDR3 spans 15 residues. V was trimmed by 3 bases and J by 2 bases, leaving 12 bases between them. The CDR3 sequence: CASSIGTMYTDTQYF. For the CDR3, the DNA is TGTGCCAGTAGTATTGGAACAATGTACACAGATACGCAGTATTTT.

The chain carries TRBV2 and TRBJ1-4; 7 bases line up with TRBD1. V trimming: 5 bases; J trimming: 7 bases; junction bases outside the gene matches: 10. This CDR3 spans 15 amino acids. Looked up from germline, CDR1 is SNHLY and CDR2 is FYNNEI. This CDR3 is CASSLRTGRGEKLFF. The CDR3 nucleotides are TGTGCCAGCAGTTTGAGGACAGGTCGAGGTGAAAAACTGTTTTTT.

V usage is TRBV30 and J usage is TRBJ2-5; 8 positions match TRBD1. Trimming took 1 base from V and 5 from J; bases not matched to a gene: 9. Per germline, CDR1 GTSNPN and CDR2 SVGIG (reference sequence). This CDR3 contains 15 residues. The DNA of the CDR3 is TGTGCCTGGAGTGGGGTGGGCAGGGGGCTTGAGACCCAGTACTTC. It specifies CAWSGVGRGLETQYF.